Below, 29 T cell receptor beta chains from the same sample are listed, as sequenced in a study of blood T cells in healthy people across ages. Primed by a sample-barcoded 5' primer and a J-beta primer mix, a second PCR proceeded for about 6 to 12 cycles. Via MiXCR, TCRdb re-called the 5' RACE reads, giving one row per CDR3 protein. The sample lists around 1,000,000 distinct CDR3 sequences; about 23% were seen once. These records were also assigned to another study, of T cells of mothers and their children.

The specimen sequenced was blood. All receptors come from a girl aged 2 to 10 in good health.

This chain links TRBV7-9 with TRBJ1-1; no clear D. CDR3 size: 11 residues. The V end lost 6 bases, the J end lost 8 bases, and 10 bases lay between the germline ends. CDR1 and CDR2 (germline): SEHNR, FQNEAQ (reference sequence). CDR3 in amino acids: CASSSTSEAFF. DNA for the CDR3: TGTGCCAGCAGTTCCACCTCCGAAGCTTTCTTT. Looking up the rest from reference TRBV7-9 and TRBJ1-1 gives the full variable domain: DTGVSQNPRHKITKRGQNVTFRCDPISEHNRLYWYRQTLGQGPEFLTYFQNEAQLEKSRLLSDRFSAERPKGSFSTLEIQRTEQGDSAMYLCASSSTSEAFFGQGTRLTVV.

The chain couples TRBV7-8 to TRBJ2-1; 7 bases match TRBD2. In germline, CDR1 is SGHVS, CDR2 FQNEAQ. The CDR3 is made up of 16 amino acids. Losses at the gene ends were 6 bases for V and 0 bases for J; bases not matched to a gene: 8. The CDR3 nucleotides are TGTGCCAGCAGTATCCTAGCGGTTCGCTCCTACAATGAGCAGTTCTTC. It encodes CASSILAVRSYNEQFF.

The J gene is TRBJ2-5, the V gene TRBV7-3, with 8 bases matching TRBD2. V lost 3 bases to trimming and J lost 5 bases; unmatched junction nucleotides: 8. CDR3 length equals 15 residues. The germline gives CDR1 SGHTA, CDR2 FQGTGA. DNA for the CDR3: TGTGCCAGCAGCTTCGGCGGACTAGCAGGGGAGACCCAGTACTTC. It translates to CASSFGGLAGETQYF.

In the case of this clonotype: A read error may account for a junction end that differs from germline. This chain joins TRBV7-6 and TRBJ2-7; D possibly matches TRBD1 or TRBD2 (8 bases each). The CDR3 runs 20 residues. The germline gives CDR1 SGHVS, CDR2 FNYEAQ. The CDR3 here is CASGLDPPGQVVAGINEQYF. CDR3 in DNA: TGTGCCAGCGGCTTAGATCCCCCGGGACAGGTAGTAGCGGGAATTAACGAGCAGTACTTC.

The V call is TRBV6-5, the J call TRBJ1-1; D gene ambiguous. This CDR3 contains 14 residues. Trimming took off 3 bases at V and 7 bases at J, with 15 bases between the two ends. Germline-derived CDR1 and CDR2 are MNHEY and SVGAGI. The CDR3 nucleotides are TGTGCCAGCAGTTATTCCTATTCACGGATTGAAGCTTTCTTT. It is translated as CASSYSYSRIEAFF.

This clonotype was seen a handful of times. The chain recombines TRBV7-3 with TRBJ2-2; TRBD1 aligns across 8 bases. Trimming at V came to 5 bases and at J to 7 bases, leaving 9 bases not matched to a gene. The CDR3 contains 15 residues. Germline CDR1 SGHTA, CDR2 FQGTGA. The CDR3 protein is CASSPTDRVGGELFF. The CDR3 coding sequence is TGTGCCAGCAGCCCGACGGACAGGGTCGGCGGGGAGCTGTTTTTT.

This clonotype has only a few counts. CDR3 protein: CASTTQGLGTQYF. For the CDR3, the DNA is TGTGCCAGCACCACTCAGGGACTAGGTACGCAGTATTTT. The chain is built from TRBV27 and TRBJ2-3, with TRBD2 matching 8 bases. The germline gives CDR1 MNHEY, CDR2 SMNVEV (reference sequence). The CDR3 is 13 amino acids. Losses at the gene ends were 7 bases for V and 8 bases for J; bases not matched to a gene: 8.

In its sample, this clonotype was seen many times. The rearrangement links TRBV7-9 to TRBJ2-6; 7 bases are a match to TRBD2. The trim removed 8 bases at V and 2 bases at J, leaving 6 bases unmatched. From germline, CDR1 is SEHNR and CDR2 FQNEAQ (reference sequence). The CDR3 covers 15 residues. The CDR3 DNA reads as TGTGCCAGCTCAGCCGGGGGGACTGGGGCCAACGTCCTGACTTTC. This codes for CASSAGGTGANVLTF.

DNA for the CDR3: TGTGCCAGCAGCTTAGAGCCGGTGGGGGGGACCCAGTACTTC. Residues: CASSLEPVGGTQYF. The chain combines TRBV13 with TRBJ2-5, with TRBD2 as a possible D gene (6 bases). Trimming cost V 1 base and J 7 bases, with 13 bases left between them. Germline V CDR1 and CDR2: PRHDT, FYEKMQ (reference sequence). The CDR3 covers 14 residues.

The rearrangement uses TRBV10-3 and TRBJ2-7; maybe TRBD2 (5 bases). CDR3 size: 14 residues. The V gene's germline CDR1 is ENHRY and CDR2 SYGVKD. V lost 5 bases and J lost 2, with 13 bases in between. The CDR3 loop reads CAISLASRTYEQYF. The CDR3 DNA reads TGTGCCATCAGTCTGGCTAGCCGAACCTACGAGCAGTACTTC.

This clonotype was detected only a few times. This chain links TRBV7-9 with TRBJ2-6, with D possibly matching TRBD1 (6 bases). The CDR3 has 18 residues. Germline loops: CDR1 SEHNR, CDR2 FQNEAQ (reference sequence). The V end lost 3 bases, the J end lost 0 bases, and 15 bases lay between the germline ends. The CDR3 DNA reads as TGTGCCAGCAGCTTCGAGGGACATCCTCACTCTGGGGCCAACGTCCTGACTTTC. It yields the protein CASSFEGHPHSGANVLTF.

J is TRBJ2-7 and V is TRBV11-2, with 8 bases matching TRBD1. Germline V gene data show CDR1 as SGHAT and CDR2 as FQNNGV. This CDR3 spans 14 amino acids. Trimming took 2 bases from V and 4 from J; bases not matched to a gene: 4. DNA for the CDR3: TGTGCCAGCAGCTTAATGACAGGGGATTACGAGCAGTACTTC. The encoded protein is CASSLMTGDYEQYF.

This clonotype was detected only a few times. The chain recombines TRBV11-3 with TRBJ2-4, with D unclear. This CDR3 comprises 16 residues. V dropped 4 bases and J dropped 3 bases, with 16 bases sitting between them. Germline CDR1 SGHNT, CDR2 YENEEA. Written as DNA, the CDR3 is TGTGCCAGCAGCTCTAGGCGGCAGGCTGACAAAAACATTCAGTACTTC. This gives the protein CASSSRRQADKNIQYF.

This clonotype occurred a few times. This rearrangement joins TRBV5-4 to TRBJ2-2; 10 bases map to TRBD2. This CDR3 is built from 17 residues. The germline V gene encodes CDR1 SGHNT and CDR2 YYREEE (reference sequence). Unmatched junction bases numbered 3, after V lost 0 bases and J lost 1 base. The CDR3, as DNA: TGTGCCAGCAGCTTGGTGCCTAGCGGGGGGAACACCGGGGAGCTGTTTTTT. It translates to CASSLVPSGGNTGELFF.

The rearrangement joins TRBV6-6 to TRBJ2-7, with D unclear. The CDR3 has 12 residues. The V gene lost 4 bases and the J gene lost 2 bases, with 6 bases spanning the gap. Germline CDR1 is MNHNY and CDR2 is SVGAGI (reference sequence). The chain's CDR3 is CASSSQAYEQYF. The DNA for the CDR3 is TGTGCCAGCAGTTCGCAGGCCTACGAGCAGTACTTC.

This clonotype appeared a few times. The chain joins TRBV7-9 to TRBJ2-5; 7 bases match TRBD1. The better agreement between TRBJ2-1 and the DNA end casts doubt on the J call. The CDR3 loop spans 17 amino acids. Per the germline V gene, CDR1 is SEHNR and CDR2 is FQNEAQ (reference sequence). The CDR3 DNA reads as TGTGCCAGCAGCCCACTTAACCTGGACAGGTACCTAAATGAGCAGTTCTTC. Its protein product is CASSPLNLDRYLNEQFF.

This clonotype appeared a few times. V and J are TRBV4-3 and TRBJ2-5, with D hard to call. The V end was cut by 5 bases, the J end by 5 bases, with 12 bases between. The CDR3 totals 13 residues. The V gene's germline CDR1 is LGHNA and CDR2 YSLEER. For the CDR3, the DNA is TGCGCCAGCAGCTCAGAACGTTGGGAGACCCAGTACTTC. It translates to CASSSERWETQYF.

There are a few counts of this clonotype. The chain joins TRBV11-3 to TRBJ2-2; no definite D call. The CDR3 has 13 residues. The germline CDR1 and CDR2 sequences are SGHNT and YENEEA. Trimming pared 4 bases from V and 4 bases from J, leaving 7 bases between. DNA of the CDR3: TGTGCCAGCAGCTCTGTTATCACCGGGGAGCTGTTTTTT. Translation: CASSSVITGELFF.

V and J are TRBV5-1 and TRBJ1-6; 7 bases line up with TRBD1. The junction had 3 bases not matched to a gene; V was cut back by 4 bases and J by 5 bases. The germline V gene has CDR1 SGHRS and CDR2 YFSETQ. CDR3 length equals 14 residues. This CDR3 is CASSQTGNNSPLHF. In DNA, the CDR3 is TGCGCCAGCAGCCAGACAGGGAATAATTCACCCCTCCACTTT.

In this sample, this clonotype turned up once. The V and J genes are TRBV5-1 and TRBJ2-1; 9 bases match TRBD1. This CDR3 is 16 amino acids long. V lost 1 base to trimming and J lost 0 bases; unmatched junction nucleotides: 2. CDR1 SGHRS and CDR2 YFSETQ come from the germline V gene. The DNA for the CDR3 is TGCGCCAGCAGCTTGTGGGGACAGGGCTCCTACAATGAGCAGTTCTTC. Its translation is CASSLWGQGSYNEQFF.

This sequence joins TRBV4-1 and TRBJ2-4, with D possibly being TRBD1 (6 bases). From germline, CDR1 is MGHRA and CDR2 YSYEKL. V lost 0 bases and J 6 bases, leaving 21 bases between the germline ends. The CDR3 is made up of 18 amino acids. This chain's CDR3 is CASSQDETGQISGNIQYF. CDR3 bases: TGCGCCAGCAGCCAAGACGAGACAGGACAAATCTCAGGAAACATTCAGTACTTC.

The rearrangement joins TRBV2 to TRBJ1-4; D gene unclear. The CDR3 has 14 residues. Germline V CDR1 and CDR2: SNHLY, FYNNEI. V lost 1 base and J lost 13, with 16 bases in between. The CDR3 loop reads CASSEGLASAGLFF. DNA of the CDR3: TGTGCCAGCAGTGAAGGGCTAGCCTCTGCGGGACTGTTTTTT.

J is TRBJ2-3 and V is TRBV12-3 or TRBV12-4, with no clear D. This CDR3 has 12 residues. V shed 6 bases and J shed 13 bases, with 17 bases lying between them. Here the CDR3 DNA reads TGTGCCAGCAGCCCCGGGCCAGGAACGAAGTATTTT. Protein sequence: CASSPGPGTKYF.

Ten or more counts support this clonotype. The rearrangement uses TRBV12-3 or TRBV12-4 and TRBJ2-7; 7 bases are a match to TRBD1. There are 12 residues in the CDR3. The trim removed 5 bases at V and 7 bases at J, leaving 5 bases unmatched. CDR3 sequence (DNA): TGTGCCAGCAGTAACAGGGGCGAGGAGCAGTACTTC. As protein: CASSNRGEEQYF.

This clonotype was detected many times. This sequence joins TRBV9 and TRBJ2-3; possible D gene TRBD1, 6 bases. Trimming took off 0 bases at V and 5 bases at J, with 13 bases between the two ends. Per the germline V gene, CDR1 is SGDLS and CDR2 is YYNGEE. The CDR3 sequence is 15 residues long. The DNA of the CDR3 is TGTGCCAGCAGCGTAGATGGGGGCCTCGGAGATACGCAGTATTTT. Its protein is CASSVDGGLGDTQYF.

The chain combines TRBV29-1 with TRBJ2-5; 8 bases align to TRBD1. V shed 7 bases and J 4 bases; nucleotides not matched to a gene: 5. The CDR3 covers 12 residues. Germline assignment: CDR1 SQVTM and CDR2 ANQGSEA. Written as DNA, the CDR3 is TGCAGCGCTGGACAGGGAGGAGAGACCCAGTACTTC. It is translated as CSAGQGGETQYF.

The chain joins TRBV25-1 to TRBJ2-7, with a tentative D call TRBD1 (6 bases). Trimming took 0 bases from V and 5 from J, leaving 17 bases between them. This CDR3 is 16 amino acids long. Germline values: CDR1 MGHDK, CDR2 SYGVNS. The DNA for the CDR3 is TGTGCCAGCAGTGAATATATTGGGACACCTTCAAACGAGCAGTACTTC. It specifies CASSEYIGTPSNEQYF.

There are a few counts of this clonotype. The genes are TRBV12-3 or TRBV12-4 and TRBJ1-2; D might be TRBD1 (5 bases). There are 13 residues in the CDR3. The V and J ends lost 3 bases and 7 bases respectively, with 12 bases between them. CDR3 amino acids: CASSFGLGGGYTF. The DNA of the CDR3 is TGTGCCAGCAGTTTTGGGTTGGGGGGTGGCTACACCTTC.

The V gene is TRBV5-1, the J gene TRBJ2-1, with 8 bases that match TRBD1. The V segment lost 4 bases and the J segment 3 bases; nucleotides outside the gene matches: 15. The CDR3 loop spans 18 amino acids. CDR1 and CDR2 from the germline V gene are SGHRS and YFSETQ. CDR3 loop: CASSPTPAGQGFYNEQFF. The CDR3 DNA sequence: TGCGCCAGCAGCCCGACACCTGCTGGACAGGGCTTCTACAATGAGCAGTTCTTC.